This T cell receptor (beta chain) was captured in a study of blood T cell repertoires in COVID-19 (dated by TCRdb to about 2020). About the full investigation: Samples from collaborators originated in the United States, Italy and Spain and spanned both the acute and convalescent phases of COVID-19. Samples came from the ongoing ImmuneRACE study (first 160 participants) plus 1,254 subjects from 6 global collaborators. The repertoires were made available in a free public database intended to serve as a resource for research on the immune response to SARS-CoV-2. The prospective study material was composed of cDNA or gDNA derived from T cells, B-cell-depleted T cells, or PBMCs. HLA class I and class II types, where available, came from metadata supplied by the sample provider rather than from assay-based typing. A de-identified subject ID, COVID-19 status, age in years and sex were almost always included in the sample metadata. Subjects who had been exposed to COVID-19, were actively infected with it, or had recovered from it provided the deeply sampled blood TCRbeta repertoires that made up the dataset.

The CDR3 has 14 amino acids, counting the end cysteine and phenylalanine. The sequence is cut down to CDR3 DNA, 42 bases in frame from base 1. The trim is 2 bases for V and 5 bases for J, with a gap of 14 bases between the germline ends. The germline V gene gives CDR1 as SGHRS and CDR2 as YFSETQ. The investigation overall reported the following: The amount of clinical and demographic metadata varied by source and participant and was provided uncurated.

In Seattle, one collaborating source enrolled patients while the infection was active and tracked those patients longitudinally over the course of disease. Whole blood was collected in K2EDTA tubes by collaborating institutions according to the institutions' own protocols. Collaborator samples were shipped for TCRbeta analysis as frozen whole blood, isolated PBMCs, or DNA extracted from either sample type. TCRbeta CDR3 regions were amplified from genomic DNA using the immunoSEQ Assay, a bias-controlled multiplex PCR. From the authors' description of their analysis: Within the assay, amplification of reference gene primers was used to estimate how many nucleated cells each sample contained. Sequence reads were collapsed and filtered to measure the absolute abundance of every unique TCRbeta CDR3 rearrangement. For each sample, productive Simpson clonality was calculated by taking the square root of Simpson's diversity index across productive rearrangements. Imported from immuneACCESS, the table was reduced by TCRdb to in-frame sequences with V and J called. These copies leave out some clones; in studies compared against another copy, an unresolved V gene accounts for under half, and the cause of the remainder is not known. The V and J calls and clone size are taken from that table; D and trimming were inferred from the DNA. Here the sample has approximately 290,000 clones; about nine tenths occur a single time. The ten largest clonotypes hold roughly 11% of the sample.

A remark on this clone: Its binding antigen is unknown. No quality values exist for individual bases; no much larger clone is one base distant.

The chain is encoded by TRBV5-1 joined to TRBJ2-7; matching of 6 bases hints at TRBD1 as the D gene. Material for sequencing was peripheral blood. This TCR was sampled from a woman aged 25 to 39 with COVID-19, enrolled during active disease. CDR3 protein: CASSLGLGADEQYF. The DNA sequence follows: TGCGCCAGCAGCTTAGGACTGGGGGCGGACGAGCAGTACTTC.